The 20 T cell receptor beta chains listed next were all sequenced from one sample in a study of cytomegalovirus exposure and HLA in healthy donors. The study ran its PCR with 60 Vbeta and 13 Jbeta primers. Only in-frame clones appear in the TCRdb table, and some are missing; sequencing was by immunoSEQ multiplex PCR. Here the sample spans some 60,000 clones, about 84% being singletons. Sequenced sample: PBMCs. The receptor set was obtained from a male donor in good health and CMV-seronegative.

The chain is built from TRBV18 and TRBJ2-3, with D uncertain. V was pared by 3 bases and J by 4 bases, with 5 bases between. Germline loops: CDR1 KGHSH, CDR2 LQKENI. The CDR3 runs to 12 residues. The CDR3 reads CASSPSSDTQYF. The CDR3 DNA sequence: TGTGCCAGCTCACCGAGCTCAGATACGCAGTATTTT.

The chain combines TRBV2 with TRBJ1-1; no firm D call. Germline assignment: CDR1 SNHLY and CDR2 FYNNEI. CDR3 length: 15 amino acids. V lost 2 bases to trimming and J lost 0 bases, with 10 bases between them. CDR3 protein: CASSEQSAMNTEAFF. CDR3 in DNA: TGTGCCAGCAGTGAACAGTCCGCCATGAACACTGAAGCTTTCTTT.

The rearrangement links TRBV4-3 to TRBJ1-3; D unresolved. Trimming left V 0 bases short and J 5 bases short, with 20 bases between. This CDR3 has 18 amino acids. Germline V gene data show CDR1 as LGHNA and CDR2 as YSLEER. CDR3 in DNA: TGCGCCAGCAGCCAAGACCCATGGCAGGCAACTCTGAGAAACACCATATATTTT. This translates into CASSQDPWQATLRNTIYF.

This clone was detected only a few times. The chain uses TRBV7-9 and TRBJ1-1; D gene uncertain. V dropped 2 bases and J dropped 4 bases, with 11 bases sitting between them. This CDR3 region has 14 residues. From germline, CDR1 is SEHNR and CDR2 FQNEAQ (reference sequence). The CDR3, as DNA: TGTGCCAGCAGCTTACGGAATGGGAGCACTGAAGCTTTCTTT. It translates to CASSLRNGSTEAFF.

This clone was seen more than once but under ten times. The chain has TRBV11-3 and TRBJ1-1; 8 bases are shared with TRBD1. The CDR3 has 14 amino acids. Germline lookup yields CDR1 SGHNT and CDR2 YENEEA. Trimming took 1 base from V and 4 from J; bases not matched to a gene: 2. The CDR3 nucleotides are TGTGCCAGCAGCTTAGGACAGGGGAGCACTGAAGCTTTCTTT. Amino acids: CASSLGQGSTEAFF.

This clone has only one observation. The J gene is TRBJ2-1, the V gene TRBV7-2; 8 bases agree with TRBD2. The CDR3 totals 15 residues. The V gene's germline CDR1 is SGHTA and CDR2 FQGNSA. Trimming cost V 2 bases and J 7 bases; bases outside gene matches: 7. The CDR3 spells CASSLHGGAENEQFF. CDR3 DNA: TGTGCCAGCAGCTTACACGGGGGGGCCGAAAATGAGCAGTTCTTC.

The chain couples TRBV4-3 to TRBJ2-5; 12 nucleotides agree with TRBD2. The J segment lost 4 bases and the V segment lost 0 bases, leaving 3 bases of the junction unmatched. Germline CDR1 LGHNA, CDR2 YSLEER. The CDR3 spans 16 residues. DNA for the CDR3: TGCGCCAGCAGCCAAGATCCTAGCGGGGGGGCAGAGACCCAGTACTTC. It codes for CASSQDPSGGAETQYF.

In its sample, this clone was seen a few times. V gene TRBV18 combines with J gene TRBJ1-4; 10 bases match TRBD1. Losses at the gene ends were 0 bases for V and 8 bases for J; bases not matched to a gene: 3. This CDR3 is built from 15 residues. Germline V gives CDR1 KGHSH, CDR2 LQKENI. DNA for the CDR3: TGTGCCAGCTCACCACCCGGGACAGGGGAAGAAAAACTGTTTTTT. It yields the protein CASSPPGTGEEKLFF.

In its sample, this clone was seen once. The chain employs TRBV2 and TRBJ1-5; 9 positions match TRBD1. This CDR3 contains 14 residues. The trim removed 3 bases at V and 8 bases at J, leaving 5 bases unmatched. Per germline, CDR1 SNHLY and CDR2 FYNNEI. The CDR3 spells CASSEAQGAKPQHF. In DNA form, the CDR3 reads TGTGCCAGCAGTGAGGCACAGGGGGCCAAGCCCCAGCATTTT.

The chain recombines TRBV7-2 with TRBJ2-7; D call uncertain. The germline CDR1 and CDR2 sequences are SGHTA and FQGNSA. This CDR3 has 11 amino acids. Trimming removed 3 bases at V and 3 bases at J, with 3 bases between. The CDR3 loop reads CASSFSYEQYF. The CDR3 DNA reads TGTGCCAGCAGCTTTAGCTACGAGCAGTACTTC.

The rearrangement joins TRBV5-6 to TRBJ1-1; D is ambiguous. The V gene lost 3 bases and the J gene lost 4 bases, with 13 bases spanning the gap. CDR3 size: 14 residues. The V gene's germline CDR1 is SGHDT and CDR2 YYEEEE. CDR3 nucleotides: TGTGCCAGCAGCTCGGCACCCGGGATCACTGAAGCTTTCTTT. It is translated as CASSSAPGITEAFF.

V is TRBV2 and J is TRBJ2-6; TRBD1 matches at 7 bases. V was clipped by 5 bases and J by 2 bases; unmatched bases: 3. Germline-derived CDR1 and CDR2 are SNHLY and FYNNEI. This CDR3 is built from 15 residues. CDR3 protein: CASSPDRAGANVLTF. CDR3 coding DNA: TGTGCCAGCAGTCCTGACAGGGCTGGGGCCAACGTCCTGACTTTC.

The chain combines TRBV2 with TRBJ1-1, with TRBD1 matching over 9 bases. Germline V gene data show CDR1 as SNHLY and CDR2 as FYNNEI. After removal of 8 bases from V and 8 bases from J, the junction contained 9 bases not matched to a gene. The CDR3 length is 13 residues. The CDR3 is CASRRDRESEAFF. The CDR3, as DNA: TGTGCCAGCCGGCGGGACAGGGAGTCGGAAGCTTTCTTT.

This clone was seen only once. The V call is TRBV6-1, the J call TRBJ1-2, with a weak D call TRBD1 (6 bases). The CDR3 contains 13 residues. V lost 4 bases and J lost 4, with 10 bases in between. CDR1 is MNHNS, CDR2 SASEGT, per germline. The CDR3 sequence is CASSVDRRYGYTF. For the CDR3, the DNA is TGTGCCAGCAGTGTTGACAGGCGCTATGGCTACACCTTC.

The chain has TRBV6-4 and TRBJ1-1, with D uncertain. CDR3 length equals 15 residues. The germline gives CDR1 MRHNA, CDR2 SNTAGT. V lost 6 bases and J 5 bases, leaving 19 bases between the germline ends. The chain's CDR3 is CASSASPLGDTEAFF. CDR3 nucleotides: TGTGCCAGCAGCGCTTCCCCCCTCGGGGATACTGAAGCTTTCTTT.

J is TRBJ1-2 and V is TRBV18, with TRBD1 identical over 8 bases. The CDR3 covers 13 residues. Trimming removed 5 bases from V and 6 bases from J; junction bases left unmatched: 5. Germline CDR1 and CDR2: KGHSH and LQKENI. Written as DNA, the CDR3 is TGTGCCAGCTCAGAAGCAGGGGGCAATGGCTACACCTTC. The encoded protein is CASSEAGGNGYTF.

This chain uses TRBV5-5 with TRBJ2-3, with D possibly being TRBD2 (6 bases). This CDR3 spans 13 amino acids. CDR1 and CDR2 from the germline V gene are SGHKS and YYEKEE (reference sequence). The germline V and J ends were trimmed by 4 bases and 4 bases, with 10 bases remaining between them. CDR3 DNA: TGTGCCAGCAGCGGGGGGACTTCAGATACGCAGTATTTT. This codes for CASSGGTSDTQYF. The full variable domain, its missing parts supplied by reference TRBV5-5 and TRBJ2-3, is DAGVTQSPTHLIKTRGQQVTLRCSPISGHKSVSWYQQVLGQGPQFIFQYYEKEERGRGNFPDRFSARQFPNYSSELNVNALLLGDSALYLCASSGGTSDTQYFGPGTRLTVL.

The chain carries TRBV4-3 and TRBJ2-3; D might be TRBD2 (6 bases). Germline V gene lookup returns CDR1 LGHNA and CDR2 YSLEER. The CDR3 runs to 15 residues. V lost 0 bases, J lost 4 bases, and 11 bases lay in between. The CDR3 protein is CASSQDQTRSDTQYF. The CDR3 region has the DNA TGCGCCAGCAGCCAAGACCAGACTAGATCAGATACGCAGTATTTT.

This clone was observed a handful of times. The DNA for the CDR3 is TGTGCCAGCAGCTTCGACGGACGGACTATGGACGAGCAGTACTTC. Translation: CASSFDGRTMDEQYF. V usage is TRBV5-5 and J usage is TRBJ2-7; maybe TRBD2 (6 bases). Germline assignment: CDR1 SGHKS and CDR2 YYEKEE (reference sequence). The CDR3 runs 15 residues. Trimming removed 2 bases at V and 5 bases at J, with 17 bases between.

The CDR3 bases are TGTGCCAGCAGCTTAGCCCCGACAGGGTACGAGCAGTTCTTC. This translates into CASSLAPTGYEQFF. The rearrangement joins TRBV7-2 to TRBJ2-1; 7 nucleotides agree with TRBD1. The CDR3 totals 14 residues. V lost 0 bases, J lost 10 bases, and 6 bases stayed unmatched. Germline CDR1 SGHTA, CDR2 FQGNSA.